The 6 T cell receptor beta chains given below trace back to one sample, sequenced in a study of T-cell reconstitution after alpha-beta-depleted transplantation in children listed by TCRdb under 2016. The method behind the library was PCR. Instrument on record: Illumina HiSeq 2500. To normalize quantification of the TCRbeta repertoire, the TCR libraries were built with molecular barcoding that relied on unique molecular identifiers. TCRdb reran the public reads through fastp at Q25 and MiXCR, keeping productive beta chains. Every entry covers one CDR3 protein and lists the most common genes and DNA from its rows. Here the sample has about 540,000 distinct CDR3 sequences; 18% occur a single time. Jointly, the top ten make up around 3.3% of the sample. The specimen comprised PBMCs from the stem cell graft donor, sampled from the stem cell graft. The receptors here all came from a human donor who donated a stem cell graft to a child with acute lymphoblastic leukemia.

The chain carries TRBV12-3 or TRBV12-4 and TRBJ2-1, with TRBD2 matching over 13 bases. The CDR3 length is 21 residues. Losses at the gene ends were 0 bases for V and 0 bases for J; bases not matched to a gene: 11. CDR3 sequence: CASSLALPGLAGPSSYNEQFF. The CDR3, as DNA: TGTGCCAGCAGTTTAGCACTTCCGGGACTAGCGGGACCCAGCTCCTACAATGAGCAGTTCTTC.

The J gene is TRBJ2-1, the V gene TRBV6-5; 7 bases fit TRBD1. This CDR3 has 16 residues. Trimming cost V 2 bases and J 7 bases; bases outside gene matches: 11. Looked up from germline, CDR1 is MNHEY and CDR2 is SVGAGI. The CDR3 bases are TGTGCCAGCAGTTACACGACAGGGTCGACTGAGAATGAGCAGTTCTTC. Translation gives CASSYTTGSTENEQFF.

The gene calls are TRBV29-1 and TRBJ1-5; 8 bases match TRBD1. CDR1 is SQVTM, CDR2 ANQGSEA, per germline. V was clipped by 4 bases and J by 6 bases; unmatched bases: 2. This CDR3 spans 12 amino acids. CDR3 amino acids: CSVAGGTQPQHF. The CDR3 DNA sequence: TGCAGCGTTGCAGGGGGCACTCAGCCCCAGCATTTT. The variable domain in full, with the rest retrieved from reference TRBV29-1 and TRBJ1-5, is SAVISQKPSRDICQRGTSLTIQCQVDSQVTMMFWYRQQPGQSLTLIATANQGSEATYESGFVIDKFPISRPNLTFSTLTVSNMSPEDSSIYLCSVAGGTQPQHFGDGTRLSIL.

CDR3 sequence reads: CSALTVGDSYEQYF. The CDR3 DNA is TGCAGTGCCCTCACGGTCGGGGATTCCTACGAGCAGTACTTC. This chain uses TRBV20-1 with TRBJ2-7, with D possibly TRBD2 on 5 matching bases. V lost 6 bases and J lost 1, with 16 bases in between. The CDR3 consists of 14 residues. CDR1 and CDR2 from the germline V gene are DFQATT and SNEGSKA (reference sequence).

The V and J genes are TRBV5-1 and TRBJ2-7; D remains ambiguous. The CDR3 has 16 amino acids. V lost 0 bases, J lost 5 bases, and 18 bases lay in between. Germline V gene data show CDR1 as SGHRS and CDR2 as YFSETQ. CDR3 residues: CASSLVVGELGHEQYF. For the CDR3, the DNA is TGCGCCAGCAGCTTGGTAGTAGGCGAGCTGGGTCACGAGCAGTACTTC.

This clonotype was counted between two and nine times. The CDR3 coding sequence is TGTGCCAGCAGCTTGGTCCCAGGGGGCTACTATGGCTACACCTTC. This sequence encodes CASSLVPGGYYGYTF. This chain links TRBV7-2 with TRBJ1-2; TRBD1 matches 8 bases. Germline V gene sequence: CDR1 SGHTA, CDR2 FQGNSA. Losses at the gene ends were 3 bases for V and 3 bases for J; bases not matched to a gene: 6. The CDR3 is 15 amino acids.